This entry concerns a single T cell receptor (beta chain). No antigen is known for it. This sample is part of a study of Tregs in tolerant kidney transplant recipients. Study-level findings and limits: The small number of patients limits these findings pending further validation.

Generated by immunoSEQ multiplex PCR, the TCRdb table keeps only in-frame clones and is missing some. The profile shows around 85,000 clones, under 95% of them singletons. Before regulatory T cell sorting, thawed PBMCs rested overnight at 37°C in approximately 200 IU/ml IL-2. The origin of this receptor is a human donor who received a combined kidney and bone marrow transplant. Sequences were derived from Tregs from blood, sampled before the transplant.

DNA of the CDR3: TGTGCCAGTCAGGGGGCTGGCGCGAATCCGCAGTACTTC. It encodes CASQGAGANPQYF. This chain links TRBV18 with TRBJ2-7, with 8 bases aligning to TRBD1. The CDR3 has 13 residues. The V segment lost 9 bases and the J segment 9 bases; nucleotides outside the gene matches: 13. CDR1 is KGHSH, CDR2 LQKENI, per germline.